The entry below describes one TCR beta chain. Its antigen remains unidentified. No quality values exist for individual bases; no much larger clone is one base distant. These data originate in a study of shared clonotypes between healthy human individuals (dated by TCRdb to 2019 to 2021). In terms of the full investigation: The cohort included a few men and a couple of women between 18 and 49 years of age. For each donor, CD4 naive and CD4 memory were each given three plates, CD8 naive was given two plates, and CD8 memory was given one plate. Blood TCR repertoires of a handful of healthy adults were deeply sequenced to estimate repertoire size and the extent of clonotype sharing between individuals. To increase sequencing depth and limit assay-specific biases, TCR repertoire library preparation and sequencing were carried out by different laboratories using diverse techniques. Per donor, leukapheresis produced somewhere between about 0.85 and 10 billion PBMCs. General study outcomes and caveats: When a handful of donors were compared, the shared fraction of clonotypes was 5% to 6.5% for naive CD4, more than 3% for naive CD8, 2.3% for memory CD4, and 0.35% to 0.5% for memory CD8. Sampling was limited to blood, and TCR repertoires in tissue likely differ from TCR repertoires in blood. Larger estimated clonotype richness was generally found for naive subsets than for memory subsets. Based on pairwise subsampling, the degree of clonotype sharing among donors was expected to be affected by sequencing depth. The small number of donors limited the genetic and exposure-history diversity represented. Rarefaction of sorted-subset datasets indicated incomplete sequencing despite the large sequencing depth. Compared with non-shared clonotypes, the clonotypes found in all four sorted-subset donors had higher generation probabilities.

The germline V gene encodes CDR1 SGHVS and CDR2 FNYEAQ. V is cut by 5 bases and J by 3 bases, and the space between the germline ends is 14 bases. From its cysteine to its phenylalanine, the CDR3 spans 14 amino acids. Only CDR3 DNA remains: 42 bases, in frame from the first base. The donors were healthy, HIV-negative adults with no recently reported acute infections or vaccinations. Every donor was a Caucasian adult living in Nashville, Tennessee, USA. CD4+ T cells were enriched by magnetic negative selection; naive cells were then positively selected on CD45RA, and the negative fraction formed the memory subset. After blood collection by leukapheresis, PBMCs were isolated using Ficoll-Histopaque density gradient centrifugation and then cryopreserved in the vapor phase of liquid nitrogen. Analytical flow cytometry was used to check the purity and quantity of each magnetically sorted T cell population. Genomic DNA was isolated from each sorted fraction and quantified by UV absorbance on a Nanodrop 2000c.

Using the deep immunoSEQ assay, TCR CDR3 regions were amplified from genomic DNA by multiplex PCR. For each cell subset, the extracted genomic DNA was distributed evenly across all wells of several immunoSEQ 96-well plates, and each plate served as one replicate. Each replicate PCR for sorted subsets received around 210 ng genomic DNA, equal to about 30,000 T cell genomes. The purified libraries were quantified using a Qubit 3.0 fluorometer, sized with a Bioanalyzer 2100, and then quantified again using the KAPA Library Quantification kit. Each immunoSEQ 96-well plate was sequenced on its own single-read 150-cycle Illumina NextSeq 550 flow cell. The original methods were these. Because the immunoSEQ output held only junctional sequences and lacked quality scores, the filtering could not match the filtering applied to full-length reads. To assign V/J genes and CDR3, sequences were annotated against IMGT germline references using PyIR, a Python wrapper for IgBLAST v1.9. Reads with weak V/J assignments (E-value above 1e-6), missing CDR3, stop codons, out-of-frame junctions, or ambiguous translated residues were removed. A V3J clonotype was defined by an identical inferred V gene, J gene, and CDR3 amino acid sequence. To compute the percentage overlap between repertoires, the number of shared unique clonotypes was divided by the size of the smaller repertoire. Three approaches were used to assess repertoire richness: RTK rarefaction, the Chao1 estimator, and Recon v2.1 estimates of unobserved clonotypes. For all TCRbeta clonotypes obtained by the gDNA method from a few donors, generation probabilities were computed with OLGA. TCRdb took this table from immuneACCESS and kept in-frame rearrangements with V and J called. Such tables lack part of the clones; where checked against another copy, unresolved V genes explain under half of the gap, and the rest is unexplained. V, J and clone size derive from that table, while D and trimming were established from the DNA sequence. In all, the sample holds about 1.5 million clones, and roughly 98% of those were seen once. Roughly 0.4% of the sample rests with the top ten.

The sample comprised naive CD4+ T cells sorted from blood. The cell subset or site label, read with the paper, signifies: CD45RA+ positively selected. This sequence originates from a man aged 30 to 39 in good health. The rearrangement combines TRBV7-6 with TRBJ2-7; the D gene is unclear. CDR3 loop: CASSPDGPGYEQYF. Here is the DNA: TGTGCCAGCAGCCCGGACGGGCCCGGCTACGAGCAGTACTTC.